This note documents a single T cell receptor (beta chain) sequence. This clonotype was observed at least ten times. Its antigen is currently not known. Nothing much larger sits one base from this clone, and base qualities are not available. This specimen's time point label, per the study, means: newly diagnosed GD, antithyroid drugs for less than 3 months. For both TCR sequencing and RNA sequencing, RNA was extracted from PBMCs using TRIzol. The diagnosis of Graves' disease was made according to American Thyroid Association guidelines. Patients were recruited from an endocrinology department in Xi'an, China. Each patient gave roughly 8.4 milliliters of peripheral blood, collected in an EDTA anticoagulant tube. Ficoll Paque Plus density gradient separation was used to isolate PBMCs, and no additional T cell sorting was done. An Agilent 2100 Bioanalyzer and agarose gel were used to check RNA quality, and a NanoDrop 2000 was used to measure RNA concentration.

The CDR3, cysteine through phenylalanine, is 15 amino acids long. CDR3 DNA only is kept here, 45 bases in frame from base 1. The CDR1 and CDR2 encoded by the germline V gene (reference sequence) are SEHNR and FQNEAQ. V is shortened by 4 bases, J by 5 bases, and the region joining them spans 17 bases. The sample comes from a study of regulatory T cells in long-lasting Graves disease (dated by TCRdb to about 2021). With regard to the full study: Newly diagnosed Graves' disease patients had taken antithyroid drugs for less than 3 months. TCR sequencing covered 13 persistent and approximately 20 newly diagnosed Graves' disease patients, some 33 samples in total. The study was registered as a clinical trial and conducted in China. Persistent Graves' disease patients were compared with newly diagnosed Graves' disease patients by peripheral blood TCR sequencing and RNA sequencing. Overall study outcomes, separate from this receptor: As a limitation, the authors acknowledged that the small sample size may reduce accuracy. Preferential use of TRBV28, TRBJ1-2 and TRBJ2-5 was observed in persistent disease, whereas TRBV20-1 and TRBJ2-1 were favored in newly diagnosed disease. More public clonotypes were shared among persistent patients (more than 2,500) than among newly diagnosed patients (approximately 930). Peripheral blood alone was examined, since thyroid tissue, which constituted the primary lesion, could not be accessed. Persistent Graves' disease patients showed lower TCR Shannon entropy and fewer highly expanded clones than newly diagnosed patients, suggesting clonal expansion. Sequencing and analysis were restricted to the TCR beta chain.

The library was obtained by multiplex PCR. TCRdb lists the instrument as Illumina HiSeq 4000. iRepertoire HTBI primers and Arm-PCR amplification of CDR3 regions were used to construct TCR beta libraries. PCR products were gel purified before sequencing. As for the original processing: Gene usage analysis of CDR3 amino acid clonotypes relied on the approximately 68 TRBV and 15 or so TRBJ segments identified across samples. Filtered high-quality paired reads were merged into contigs using COPE and FqMerger. BLAST was used to align contigs to the IMGT TRBV, TRBD and TRBJ reference genes, and CDR3 was defined following IMGT. Any clonotype with a frequency above 0.1% was classified as a highly expanded clone. Shannon entropy was used to measure repertoire diversity, and the Gini coefficient was used to measure V-J evenness. A clonotype found in more than one individual was treated as public. TCRdb cleaned the public reads at Q25 with fastp, built clones with MiXCR and kept in-frame beta chains. Merged by CDR3 protein, the rows form single entries marked with the most common genes and DNA. The V and J calls here are based on TCRdb, not the publication. This sample has a few hundred thousand distinct CDR3 sequences in its table, and about 19% of those were observed once. The ten most abundant clones make up roughly 13% of the sample.

The clonotype was recovered from a female donor with Graves disease. The sample consisted of peripheral blood mononuclear cells (PBMCs), taken at new diagnosis, from a patient treated with antithyroid drugs. This chain is built from TRBV7-9 and TRBJ1-1; a weak D assignment points to TRBD1 (5 bases agree). The bases are TGTGCCAGCAGCTCTGGGGCCTTCATGCTAACTGAAGCTTTCTTT. Translated, this gives CASSSGAFMLTEAFF.